These 2 T cell receptor beta chains were sequenced from one sample in a study of tumor-infiltrating lymphocytes in primary liver carcinoma. Unsorted bulk tissue (about 18-30 mg) underwent RNA and DNA co-extraction. The researchers produced TCR beta cDNA from about 510 ng total RNA with a constant-region primer. TCR beta libraries came from three nested multiplex PCR rounds using slightly modified ARM-PCR. The two initial PCR rounds, around 10 cycles each, used TRBV1-TRBV30 forward and C-beta reverse primers. TCRdb redid the calling of the multiplex PCR reads with MiXCR, one entry per CDR3 protein. This sample has about 21,000 distinct CDR3 sequences, with about 65% found just once. Specimen: liver tumor tissue from sampling region 1. Subset defined: tumor region T1, superior pole. The receptors come from a man in his forties with primary liver carcinoma and hepatitis B virus infection.

On this clonotype itself: The conserved final phenylalanine or tryptophan is absent from the CDR3, which likely points to a read error. The DNA is left out, because the CDR3 cannot be placed on it with certainty; the CDR3 is given as TCRdb lists it. V gene TRBV11-2 combines with J gene TRBJ2-2; the table's D call TRBD2 went unverified against the DNA. The CDR3 comprises 17 residues, both ends counted. Germline CDR1 is SGHAT and CDR2 is FQNNGV. CDR3 sequence reads: CVSNLALGGANTGELLY.

A remark on this clonotype: A read error may be the cause here, since a much bigger clone is one base away. As DNA, the CDR3 is TGTGCCAGCAGCTCCCCTCCCGGGACTAGCGCAGAGGCTGTGGAAGAGACCCAGTACTTC. Encoded protein: CASSSPPGTSAEAVEETQYF. V is TRBV13 and J is TRBJ2-5, with 10 bases matching TRBD2. V dropped 4 bases and J dropped 3; count of bases not matched to a gene: 20. Germline V gene sequence: CDR1 PRHDT, CDR2 FYEKMQ (reference sequence). CDR3 length equals 20 residues. The entire variable domain, with the rest obtained from reference TRBV13 and TRBJ2-5, is as follows: AAGVIQSPRHLIKEKRETATLKCYPIPRHDTVYWYQQGPGQDPQFLISFYEKMQSDKGSIPDRFSAQQFSDYHSELNMSSLELGDSALYFCASSSPPGTSAEAVEETQYFGPGTRLLVL.